The clone carrying this TCR beta chain was detected a few times. Its specificity is not known. This entry comes from a study of T cell responses to AZD1222 COVID-19 vaccine. Findings of the study overall: Only a handful of people who got AZD1222 tested seropositive at baseline.

Profiling relied on immunoSEQ multiplex PCR, and the TCRdb table lists in-frame clones only, not all of them. The sample includes 95,000 to 150,000 clones, about 85% of them seen just once. The germline CDR1 and CDR2 sequences are SGHNT and YYREEE (reference sequence). CDR3 length: 11 amino acids. V lost 0 bases to trimming and J lost 10 bases; unmatched junction nucleotides: 1. V gene TRBV5-4 combines with J gene TRBJ2-7; 7 bases agree with TRBD2. The sequence came from an adult in good health. The sequenced sample was peripheral blood, obtained on day 0 of AZD1222 vaccination. In DNA, the CDR3 is TGTGCCAGCAGCTTGGCGGGACTACAGTACTTC. This encodes CASSLAGLQYF.